These T cell receptor beta chains were read from a single sample in a study of cytomegalovirus exposure and HLA in healthy donors. Sequenced by immunoSEQ multiplex PCR; TCRdb stores in-frame clones only, minus some. This repertoire shows about 150,000 clones, 75% to 90% found once; its top ten account for around 24%. Sequencing was carried out using PBMCs. Source of these receptors: a man younger than 35 in good health and CMV-seropositive. Both conserved end residues are part of each CDR3. D genes are given only for firm matches. For some rows the clone size is stated as once, few or many, or as a class when expanded; others skip it.

v_call	j_call	cdr3_length	d_call	clone_size	cdr3_aa	cdr3_nt
TRBV28	TRBJ2-1	15	TRBD1	once	CASGPSDRGFHEQFF	TGTGCCAGCGGCCCGTCGGACAGGGGTTTCCATGAGCAGTTCTTC
TRBV7-3	TRBJ2-1	15	-	-	CASSLQAEGYNEQFF	TGTGCCAGCAGCTTACAGGCGGAGGGTTACAATGAGCAGTTCTTC
TRBV7-3	TRBJ2-1	14	TRBD1	-	CASSSGQGAGEQFF	TGTGCCAGCAGCTCAGGACAGGGGGCGGGTGAGCAGTTCTTC
TRBV29-1	TRBJ1-1	14	-	-	CSVEEGRANTEAFF	TGCAGCGTTGAAGAGGGCAGGGCGAACACTGAAGCTTTCTTT
TRBV19	TRBJ2-3	14	TRBD2	-	CASSVGGGTDTQYF	TGTGCCAGTAGTGTGGGGGGGGGCACAGATACGCAGTATTTT
TRBV5-5	TRBJ2-7	14	TRBD2	-	CASSPGTSVYEQYF	TGTGCCAGCAGCCCCGGGACTAGCGTTTACGAGCAGTACTTC
TRBV9	TRBJ1-5	15	-	-	CASSVVGGLSQPQHF	TGTGCCAGCAGCGTAGTTGGAGGGTTGAGCCAGCCCCAGCATTTT
TRBV19	TRBJ1-2	12	-	-	CASRRRGYGYTF	TGTGCCAGTCGTCGTAGGGGGTATGGCTACACCTTC
TRBV7-3	TRBJ2-5	13	-	-	CASSWKGGETQYF	TGTGCCAGCAGCTGGAAGGGCGGGGAGACCCAGTACTTC
TRBV6-1	TRBJ2-1	17	TRBD1	-	CASSVGFWTGGLNEQFF	TGTGCCAGCAGTGTGGGGTTCTGGACAGGGGGCCTTAATGAGCAGTTCTTC
TRBV5-1	TRBJ1-2	15	TRBD1	-	CASSLAGQGGYGYTF	TGCGCCAGCAGCTTGGCGGGACAGGGCGGCTATGGCTACACCTTC
TRBV5-8	TRBJ1-3	14	-	once	CASRPTGSGNTIYF	TGTGCCAGCAGACCAACAGGGTCCGGAAACACCATATATTTT
TRBV27	TRBJ1-6	17	-	-	CASSPNRATYYNSPLHF	TGTGCCAGCAGTCCCAACAGGGCGACCTACTATAATTCACCCCTCCACTTT
TRBV9	TRBJ2-2	15	-	-	CASSATHRPPGELFF	TGTGCCAGCAGCGCCACCCACAGGCCGCCCGGGGAGCTGTTTTTT
TRBV2	TRBJ1-2	12	TRBD1	-	CASNGQEEGYTF	TGTGCCAGCAACGGACAGGAGGAGGGCTACACCTTC
TRBV5-1	TRBJ1-2	14	-	-	CASSLGAGSDGYTF	TGCGCCAGCAGCTTGGGCGCCGGGTCGGATGGCTACACCTTC
TRBV4-2	TRBJ2-7	15	TRBD1	-	CASSQATGSGYEQYF	TGTGCCAGCAGCCAGGCGACAGGGTCCGGGTACGAGCAGTACTTC
TRBV5-1	TRBJ2-1	14	TRBD2	-	CASRLAGGHNEQFF	TGCGCCAGCCGGCTAGCGGGAGGACACAATGAGCAGTTCTTC
TRBV5-1	TRBJ1-2	14	-	-	CASSLVGQTYGYTF	TGCGCCAGCAGCTTGGTTGGACAGACCTATGGCTACACCTTC
TRBV5-1	TRBJ1-2	14	-	-	CASSPLSLNYGYTF	TGCGCCAGCAGCCCGCTAAGTCTTAACTATGGCTACACCTTC
TRBV7-3	TRBJ1-2	13	TRBD1	-	CASSPGQGGGYTF	TGTGCCAGCAGCCCTGGACAGGGCGGTGGCTACACCTTC
TRBV27	TRBJ2-1	15	-	-	CASSLEWSGTYEQFF	TGTGCCAGCAGTTTAGAATGGTCCGGGACTTATGAGCAGTTCTTC
TRBV6-5	TRBJ2-7	15	-	-	CASSYGPRGAYEQYF	TGTGCCAGCAGTTACGGCCCCAGGGGAGCCTACGAGCAGTACTTC
TRBV2	TRBJ1-1	14	TRBD1	-	CASTSTGGVTEAFF	TGTGCCAGCACCTCCACAGGGGGTGTCACTGAAGCTTTCTTT
TRBV7-2	TRBJ2-7	12	-	-	CASSFVSYEQYF	TGTGCCAGCAGCTTCGTCTCCTACGAGCAGTACTTC
TRBV6-5	TRBJ2-5	14	TRBD2	once	CASSRRTSGETQYF	TGTGCCAGCAGCCGACGGACTAGCGGAGAGACCCAGTACTTC
TRBV6-5	TRBJ1-5	14	-	-	CASSYAGNNQPQHF	TGTGCCAGCAGTTACGCAGGAAACAATCAGCCCCAGCATTTT
TRBV9	TRBJ1-2	11	-	few	CASSVGPGYTF	TGTGCCAGCAGCGTAGGGCCCGGCTACACCTTC
TRBV6-4	TRBJ1-2	15	-	-	CASSDSTAGDYGYTF	TGTGCCAGCAGTGACTCGACGGCAGGGGACTATGGCTACACCTTC
TRBV30	TRBJ1-5	13	TRBD1	-	CAWSRQGRQPQHF	TGTGCCTGGAGTAGACAGGGTCGTCAGCCCCAGCATTTT
TRBV2	TRBJ2-1	16	-	-	CASSGRLQGIGNEQFF	TGTGCCAGCAGTGGGAGACTGCAGGGCATCGGCAATGAGCAGTTCTTC
TRBV2	TRBJ2-7	15	-	-	CASIPGEGNIYEQYF	TGTGCCAGCATTCCAGGGGAGGGGAATATCTACGAGCAGTACTTC
TRBV7-9	TRBJ2-1	14	-	-	CASSFATTHAEQFF	TGTGCCAGCAGCTTCGCGACTACCCACGCGGAGCAGTTCTTC
TRBV14	TRBJ1-3	17	-	-	CASRGEGAEPSGNTIYF	TGTGCCAGCAGAGGAGAAGGGGCCGAACCTTCTGGAAACACCATATATTTT
TRBV11-1	TRBJ2-3	17	TRBD2	-	CASSLKLAGGFKDTQYF	TGTGCCAGCAGCTTAAAACTCGCGGGGGGTTTCAAAGATACGCAGTATTTT
TRBV18	TRBJ2-7	15	-	-	CASSPLGVFAYEQYF	TGTGCCAGCTCACCATTGGGCGTATTTGCCTACGAGCAGTACTTC
TRBV19	TRBJ2-1	15	TRBD2	-	CASSIEAGGTMRPFF	TGTGCCAGTAGTATCGAAGCGGGAGGGACGATGAGGCCATTCTTC
TRBV7-2	TRBJ2-7	15	TRBD2	-	CASSLAGGGAVEQYF	TGTGCCAGCAGCTTAGCTGGCGGGGGGGCGGTCGAGCAGTACTTC
TRBV29-1	TRBJ2-7	14	-	-	CSFQRNRHIYEQYF	TGCAGCTTCCAAAGGAACAGGCACATCTACGAGCAGTACTTC
TRBV27	TRBJ2-3	16	TRBD2	-	CASSLPASGGLDTQYF	TGTGCCAGCAGTTTGCCGGCTAGCGGGGGGCTAGATACGCAGTATTTT
TRBV7-2	TRBJ2-1	16	TRBD2	-	CASSLVSQRGGNEQFF	TGTGCCAGCAGCTTAGTTAGCCAGCGGGGGGGCAATGAGCAGTTCTTC
TRBV15	TRBJ2-5	12	-	-	CATSTGQETQYF	TGTGCCACCAGCACAGGGCAAGAGACCCAGTACTTC
TRBV6-5	TRBJ1-4	15	-	-	CASRSLRTASEKLFF	TGTGCCAGCAGATCTCTCCGGACAGCTTCCGAAAAACTGTTTTTT
TRBV27	TRBJ2-5	13	-	-	CASSSPGQETQYF	TGTGCCAGCAGCTCACCGGGCCAAGAGACCCAGTACTTC
TRBV7-2	TRBJ2-1	15	TRBD2	-	CASSSLAGGFNEQFF	TGTGCCAGCAGCTCACTAGCGGGAGGGTTCAATGAGCAGTTCTTC
TRBV6-5	TRBJ2-5	14	-	-	CASSYGTPPETQYF	TGTGCCAGCAGTTACGGGACTCCCCCAGAGACCCAGTACTTC
TRBV19	TRBJ1-2	13	-	-	CASSPGLNYGYTF	TGTGCCAGTAGTCCCGGACTAAACTATGGCTACACCTTC
TRBV6-5	TRBJ1-2	14	TRBD1	-	CASNYWDREYGYTF	TGTGCCAGCAACTACTGGGACAGGGAGTATGGCTACACCTTC
TRBV5-8	TRBJ2-1	15	-	-	CASSLGVQVYNEQFF	TGTGCCAGCAGCCTGGGCGTCCAGGTCTACAATGAGCAGTTCTTC
TRBV7-9	TRBJ2-1	12	TRBD1	once	CASSPRDREQFF	TGTGCCAGCAGCCCTAGGGACAGGGAGCAGTTCTTC
TRBV6-5	TRBJ2-3	15	-	many	CASSYSGQVTDTQYF	TGTGCCAGCAGTTACTCGGGGCAGGTCACAGATACGCAGTATTTT
TRBV29-1	TRBJ2-5	14	TRBD1	-	CSVDSTGGQETQYF	TGCAGCGTTGATTCCACAGGGGGCCAAGAGACCCAGTACTTC
TRBV10-2	TRBJ2-1	16	TRBD2	-	CASSEGTSRSYNEQFF	TGCGCCAGCAGTGAGGGGACTAGCCGGTCCTACAATGAGCAGTTCTTC
TRBV5-6	TRBJ2-7	16	TRBD2	few	CASTRGLAGNTYEQYF	TGTGCCAGCACCCGTGGGCTAGCGGGGAATACCTACGAGCAGTACTTC
TRBV11-2	TRBJ1-1	14	-	-	CASSLVQANTEAFF	TGTGCCAGCAGCTTAGTCCAGGCGAACACTGAAGCTTTCTTT
TRBV18	TRBJ1-2	13	-	-	CASSKDRSYGYTF	TGTGCCAGCTCAAAAGACAGAAGCTATGGCTACACCTTC
TRBV5-4	TRBJ2-5	13	-	once	CASSLEPLSTQYF	TGTGCCAGCAGCTTGGAACCCCTTAGTACCCAGTACTTC
TRBV18	TRBJ2-6	14	-	many	CASSTGSGANVLTF	TGTGCCAGCTCAACAGGGTCTGGGGCCAACGTCCTGACTTTC
TRBV5-4	TRBJ2-3	15	TRBD2	-	CASSSSGGVPDTQYF	TGTGCCAGCAGCTCTAGCGGAGGGGTTCCAGATACGCAGTATTTT